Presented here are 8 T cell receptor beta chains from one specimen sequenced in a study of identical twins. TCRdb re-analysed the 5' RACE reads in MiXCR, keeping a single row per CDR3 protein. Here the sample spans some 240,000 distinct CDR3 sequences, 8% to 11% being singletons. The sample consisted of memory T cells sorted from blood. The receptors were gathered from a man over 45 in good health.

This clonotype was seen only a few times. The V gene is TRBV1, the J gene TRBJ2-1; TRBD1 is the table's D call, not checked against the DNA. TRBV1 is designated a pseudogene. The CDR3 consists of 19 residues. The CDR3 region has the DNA TGCACCAGCAGCCCAGCGACTTTTCATCGGGGACGGTCCTACAATGAGCAGTTCTTC. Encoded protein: CTSSPATFHRGRSYNEQFF.

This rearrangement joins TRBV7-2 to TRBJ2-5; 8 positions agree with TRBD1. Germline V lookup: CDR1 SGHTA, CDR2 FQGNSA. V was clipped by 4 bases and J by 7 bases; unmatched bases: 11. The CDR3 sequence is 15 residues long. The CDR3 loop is CASSWRTGTQGTQYF. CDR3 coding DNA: TGTGCCAGCAGCTGGAGGACAGGGACGCAGGGGACCCAGTACTTC.

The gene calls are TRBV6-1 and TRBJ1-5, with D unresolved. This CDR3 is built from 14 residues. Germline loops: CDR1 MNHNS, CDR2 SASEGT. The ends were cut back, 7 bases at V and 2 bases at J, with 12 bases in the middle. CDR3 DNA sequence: TGTGCCAGCAAGCCCGGCGGGGGCAATCAGCCCCAGCATTTT. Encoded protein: CASKPGGGNQPQHF.

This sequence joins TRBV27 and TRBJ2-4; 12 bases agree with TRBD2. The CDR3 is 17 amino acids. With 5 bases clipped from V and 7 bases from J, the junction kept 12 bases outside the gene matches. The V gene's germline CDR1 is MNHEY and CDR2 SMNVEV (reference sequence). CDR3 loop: CASSKTSGRTGGNIQYF. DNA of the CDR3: TGTGCCAGCAGTAAGACTAGCGGGAGAACCGGAGGGAACATTCAGTACTTC.

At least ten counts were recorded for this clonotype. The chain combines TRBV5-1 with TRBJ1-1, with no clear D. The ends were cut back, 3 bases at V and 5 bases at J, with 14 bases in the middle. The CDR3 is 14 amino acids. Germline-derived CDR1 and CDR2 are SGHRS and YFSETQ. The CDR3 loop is CASSSQVTATEAFF. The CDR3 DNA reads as TGCGCCAGCAGCTCGCAGGTCACCGCTACTGAAGCTTTCTTT.

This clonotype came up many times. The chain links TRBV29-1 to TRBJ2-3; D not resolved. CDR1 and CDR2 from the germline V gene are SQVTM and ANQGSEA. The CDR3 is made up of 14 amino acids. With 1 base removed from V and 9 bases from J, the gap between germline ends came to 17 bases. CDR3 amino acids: CSVEVTGRQGTQYF. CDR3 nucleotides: TGCAGCGTTGAAGTTACGGGCCGCCAAGGCACGCAGTATTTT.

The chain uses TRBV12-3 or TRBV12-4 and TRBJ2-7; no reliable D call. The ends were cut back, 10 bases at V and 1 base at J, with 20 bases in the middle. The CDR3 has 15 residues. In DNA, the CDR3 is TGTGCCAACCGTCGCGGTGCGGTGAAGTCCTACGAGCAGTACTTC. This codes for CANRRGAVKSYEQYF.

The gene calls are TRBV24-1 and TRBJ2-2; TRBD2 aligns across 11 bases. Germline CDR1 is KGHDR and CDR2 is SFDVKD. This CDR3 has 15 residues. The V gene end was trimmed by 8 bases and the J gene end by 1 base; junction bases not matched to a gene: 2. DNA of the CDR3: TGTGCCACCACGGGGACTAGCGGGAACACCGGGGAGCTGTTTTTT. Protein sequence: CATTGTSGNTGELFF.